A selection of T cell receptor beta chains follows, all from one sample in a study of blood T cell repertoires in COVID-19. The method was immunoSEQ multiplex PCR; TCRdb's version includes in-frame clones alone and lacks a portion of them. The data hold around 260,000 clones, with 80% to 95% observed a single time. What was sequenced was peripheral blood. These receptors all stem from a woman aged 25 to 45 with COVID-19, enrolled during active disease. The CDR3 runs from the conserved cysteine through the conserved F or W. Each record gives: clone size, V gene, J gene, D gene, CDR3 protein. The D gene is left open where the match is weak. Clone size is stated in some rows and not others, as once, few, many or a class when expanded.

.	TRBV15	TRBJ2-3	TRBD2	CATSRDKPGGRTDTQYF
.	TRBV24-1	TRBJ2-2	TRBD2	CATSDFSGGRANTGELFF
.	TRBV7-9	TRBJ2-2	.	CASDSTNTGELFF
.	TRBV6-5	TRBJ2-1	TRBD2	CASSYISGSGNEQFF
.	TRBV10-3	TRBJ2-1	TRBD2	CAISEWREGQVEQFF
.	TRBV11-2	TRBJ2-1	.	CASSINRLAGSSYNEQFF
.	TRBV10-1	TRBJ2-3	TRBD2	CASSDGLGTSGRMGTDTQYF
.	TRBV29-1	TRBJ2-5	.	CSVEGVVGQGGQETQYF
.	TRBV28	TRBJ2-3	TRBD2	CASSLYGRGTDTQYF
.	TRBV5-5	TRBJ2-7	TRBD1	CASSLGQGPYEQYF
.	TRBV12-3/TRBV12-4	TRBJ2-1	.	CASRDFNEQFF
.	TRBV30	TRBJ1-5	.	CAWSIPEGTQHF
.	TRBV6-5	TRBJ2-5	.	CASSYPSGSGETQYF
.	TRBV14	TRBJ2-5	TRBD1	CASSHLDRDEAETQYF
.	TRBV28	TRBJ1-2	.	CASSSGDRGYTF
once	TRBV3-1/TRBV3-2	TRBJ2-5	TRBD1	CASSYTGQGWTQYF
once	TRBV6-5	TRBJ2-1	TRBD2	CASRNSGTNEQFF
.	TRBV29-1	TRBJ1-3	.	CSVEEGRGAGNTIYF
.	TRBV25-1	TRBJ2-1	.	CASSGTRQVPDNEQFF
.	TRBV27	TRBJ2-4	.	CASMTLAKNIQYF
.	TRBV10-3	TRBJ1-1	TRBD1	CAISESEQGAGAFF
.	TRBV7-2	TRBJ2-5	.	CASSSRRGKETQYF
.	TRBV19	TRBJ2-5	.	CASSIGGWGETQYF
.	TRBV7-6	TRBJ1-1	.	CASSPTPGGTEAFF
.	TRBV3-1/TRBV3-2	TRBJ2-7	.	CASSQGAREQYF
few	TRBV19	TRBJ1-2	TRBD1	CASSGTGGNYGYTF
.	TRBV28	TRBJ2-5	TRBD1	CASSFGRDRVHETQYF
.	TRBV11-2	TRBJ1-1	.	CASTNKRGQRLNTEAFF
few	TRBV30	TRBJ1-6	TRBD1	CAWSGGQLPRGNSPLHF
.	TRBV19	TRBJ1-4	TRBD1	CASSIRQGPNEKLFF
.	TRBV5-1	TRBJ1-1	.	CASSLAAGGSTEAFF
.	TRBV6-5	TRBJ1-1	TRBD1	CASSRGQINTEAFF
.	TRBV12-3/TRBV12-4	TRBJ1-5	.	CASSRQMNQPQHF
.	TRBV7-9	TRBJ1-1	.	CATLIEGENTEAFF
.	TRBV5-4	TRBJ2-1	TRBD2	CASSLPGGNNEQFF
.	TRBV19	TRBJ2-4	.	CASSIGGVIQNIQYF
.	TRBV4-2	TRBJ2-1	.	CASSQGEKHEQFF
.	TRBV5-6	TRBJ2-2	TRBD2	CASSPRLAGGAGELFF
.	TRBV7-6	TRBJ2-1	.	CASSLTNEQFF
once	TRBV19	TRBJ2-7	.	CASSIGLLSSYEQYF
once	TRBV7-2	TRBJ2-2	TRBD1	CASSPDRVVGELFF
.	TRBV19	TRBJ2-1	TRBD2	CASSTTSGSFNEQFF
.	TRBV24-1	TRBJ2-2	TRBD1	CATSDQTGITGELFF
.	TRBV3-1/TRBV3-2	TRBJ2-2	TRBD2	CASSLAGAGTGELFF
.	TRBV9	TRBJ2-3	.	CASSVASGGTDTQYF
.	TRBV6-5	TRBJ1-2	.	CASSANRDNLYGYTF
.	TRBV28	TRBJ1-3	TRBD1	CASSSDRGPLSGNTIYF
.	TRBV5-4	TRBJ2-1	.	CASSPDHGNAGIVVAEQFF
.	TRBV13	TRBJ2-2	TRBD2	CASSASGRAATGELFF